This T cell receptor (beta chain) was identified during a study of metastatic and nonmetastatic thyroid tumors (dated by TCRdb to the early 2020s). At the level of the whole study: Repertoires from peripheral blood and from tumor or nodule tissue samples of malignant and benign thyroid patients were compared. The paper as a whole reports these results and caveats: In both blood and tumor samples, TCR beta diversity was reported to be significantly higher in malignant tumors than in benign nodules.

The table lists this clone with many counts. Its antigen is not yet known. No base quality values were provided; no much bigger clone lies one nucleotide off. The library was obtained by PCR. The instrument was an Illumina HiSeq 4000. High-throughput sequencing was used to profile the CDR3 region of the TCR beta-chain in every patient. The paper's data handling went like this. A classifier to discriminate distant-metastatic papillary thyroid cancer patients was built from CDR3 differences across clinicopathological groups. The Shannon index was used to measure repertoire diversity, and the Morisita-Horn index was used to measure how similar tumor and blood repertoires were. Through fastp at Q25 and MiXCR, TCRdb rebuilt clones from the public reads, retaining in-frame beta chains. These V and J calls originate from TCRdb's pipeline instead of the authors' own analysis. The sample table contains 35,000 to 50,000 clones; only one count was recorded for roughly 4% of them. Clones ranked in the top ten supply 9.8% of the sample.

None of the patients had been given any treatment before thyroid surgery. Using T-cell receptor beta sequencing, the study looked back at clinical samples from patients collected from the early 2010s to the late 2010s. Material for sequencing was blood. This TCR came from a female donor with papillary thyroid cancer or a benign thyroid nodule (not recorded which). Some clones in this sample may be carry-over from other donors' samples.

Read as DNA, the sequence is TGCGCCAGCAGCTTTCAGGGAGACGAGCAGTACTTC. This encodes CASSFQGDEQYF. Here the chain combines TRBV5-1 and TRBJ2-7; the D gene is possibly TRBD1 or TRBD2, with 5 bases matching each. The CDR3 starts with the cysteine, ends with the phenylalanine, and has 12 residues. Only the CDR3 DNA stays, 36 bases, in frame from base 1. The germline V gene yields SGHRS for CDR1 and YFSETQ for CDR2. The junction carries 8 bases between V and J, which are trimmed by 2 bases and 5 bases respectively. The CDR3 plus the reference TRBV5-1 and TRBJ2-7 genes for the other parts give the full variable domain: KAGVTQTPRYLIKTRGQQVTLSCSPISGHRSVSWYQQTPGQGLQFLFEYFSETQRNKGNFPGRFSGRQFSNSRSEMNVSTLELGDSALYLCASSFQGDEQYFGPGTRLTVT.